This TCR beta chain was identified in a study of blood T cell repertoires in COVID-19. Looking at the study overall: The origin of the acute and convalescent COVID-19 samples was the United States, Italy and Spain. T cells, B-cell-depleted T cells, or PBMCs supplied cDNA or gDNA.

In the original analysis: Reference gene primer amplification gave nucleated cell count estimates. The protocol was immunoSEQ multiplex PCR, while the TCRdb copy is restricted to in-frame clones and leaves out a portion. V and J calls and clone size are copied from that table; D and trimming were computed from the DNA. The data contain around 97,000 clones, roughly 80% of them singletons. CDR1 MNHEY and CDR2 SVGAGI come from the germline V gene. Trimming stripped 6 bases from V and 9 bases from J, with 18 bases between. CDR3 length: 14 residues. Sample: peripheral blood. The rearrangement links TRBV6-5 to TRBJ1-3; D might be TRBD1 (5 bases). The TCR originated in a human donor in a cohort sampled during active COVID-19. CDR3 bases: TGTGCCAGCAGATTCAGGGCGCCCGGCGGCACCATATATTTT. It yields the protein CASRFRAPGGTIYF.